This T cell receptor beta chain was sequenced during a study of Ad26.COV2.S vaccination and SARS-CoV-2 variants. V lost 6 bases and J lost 3; bases outside the gene matches: 13. The CDR3 is made up of 16 amino acids. Germline values: CDR1 MNHEY, CDR2 SVGEGT. Study-level results: For non-spike TCRs, breadth in vaccine recipients resembled that in placebo recipients. Analytic work on TCR breadth and depth might have understated the full extent of total T cell responses. Placebo recipients showed lower spike-specific TCR breadth than vaccinees. After vaccination, reports described spike-specific CD8+ and CD4+ T cell responses as showing substantial breadth.

About this clone itself: Its antigen is as yet unknown.

The data were produced by immunoSEQ multiplex PCR, yet TCRdb's version contains in-frame clones alone and is incomplete. The table shows approximately 90,000 clones, with about four fifths occurring only once. The specimen was peripheral blood, collected after recovery from COVID-19. This TCR derives from a human donor who had recovered from COVID-19. The chain couples TRBV6-2 or TRBV6-3 to TRBJ1-2, with 7 bases that match TRBD1. The CDR3, as DNA: TGTGCCAGCAGCCGCTCCGGGACAGATGCTTACTATGGCTACACCTTC. This translates into CASSRSGTDAYYGYTF.